These 30 T cell receptor beta chains were all obtained from the same sample, sequenced in a study of blood T cell repertoires in COVID-19. The method was immunoSEQ multiplex PCR; TCRdb's version includes in-frame clones alone and lacks a portion of them. The sample gives around 70,000 clones, around 82% of which show up once; approximately 6.6% is in the top ten. The sequencing input was peripheral blood. All receptors derive from a man between 60 and 70 years old with acute or convalescent COVID-19.

The V and J genes are TRBV4-3 and TRBJ1-2; 7 bases are shared with TRBD1. There are 15 residues in the CDR3. Germline V CDR1 and CDR2: LGHNA, YSLEER. With V trimmed by 5 bases and J by 1 base, 7 bases remained unmatched. The CDR3 loop reads CASSERTGSNYGYTF. CDR3 DNA: TGCGCCAGCAGCGAAAGGACAGGAAGTAACTATGGCTACACCTTC.

The gene calls are TRBV6-6 and TRBJ2-5; 9 bases are a match to TRBD2. The CDR3 totals 18 residues. Germline trimming cut 5 bases from V and 5 bases from J; bases unmatched to any gene: 18. The germline CDR1 and CDR2 sequences are MNHNY and SVGAGI (reference sequence). The DNA of the CDR3 is TGTGCCAGCAGTCCCACAACTCCGCGGGGGGGCCTACGGGAGACCCAGTACTTC. This encodes CASSPTTPRGGLRETQYF.

This rearrangement joins TRBV11-2 to TRBJ1-6; 8 bases fit TRBD1. This CDR3 is built from 15 residues. The germline gives CDR1 SGHAT, CDR2 FQNNGV. V shed 1 base, J shed 12 bases, and the junction held 8 bases outside the gene matches. The chain's CDR3 is CASSLGGTGGGPLHF. Here the CDR3 DNA reads TGTGCCAGCAGCTTAGGGGGGACAGGTGGGGGACCCCTCCACTTT.

The chain combines TRBV7-9 with TRBJ1-2; the match to TRBD1 covers 8 bases. J lost 4 bases, V lost 7 bases, and 8 bases had no gene match. Germline CDR1 is SEHNR and CDR2 is FQNEAQ (reference sequence). This CDR3 region has 14 residues. CDR3 sequence: CASISTGAGYGYTF. The CDR3 DNA is TGTGCCAGCATCTCGACAGGGGCCGGCTATGGCTACACCTTC.

The chain recombines TRBV5-1 with TRBJ2-1; 8 bases line up with TRBD2. The CDR3 sequence is 17 residues long. The V segment lost 0 bases and the J segment 1 base; nucleotides outside the gene matches: 6. Germline loops: CDR1 SGHRS, CDR2 YFSETQ. Here the CDR3 DNA reads TGCGCCAGCAGCTTGGGTAGTGCGGGGGGATCCTACAATGAGCAGTTCTTC. Amino acid sequence: CASSLGSAGGSYNEQFF.

The genes are TRBV7-2 and TRBJ2-7; D perhaps matches TRBD2 (5 bases). CDR1 is SGHTA and CDR2 is FQGNSA in the germline V gene. The CDR3 runs to 13 residues. With 5 bases removed from V and 2 bases from J, the gap between germline ends came to 10 bases. The CDR3 spells CASSLRETYEQYV. The CDR3 DNA is TGTGCCAGCAGCCTCCGGGAAACCTACGAGCAGTACGTC.

V is TRBV19 and J is TRBJ1-1; 9 bases fit TRBD1. V was pared by 7 bases and J by 7 bases, with 4 bases of the junction left unmatched. Germline V gene lookup returns CDR1 LNHDA and CDR2 SQIVND (reference sequence). The CDR3 has 12 amino acids. CDR3 protein: CASIGTGHEAFF. The CDR3 nucleotides read TGTGCCAGTATTGGGACAGGGCATGAAGCTTTCTTT.

This rearrangement joins TRBV5-4 to TRBJ1-2; no definite D call. V was clipped by 0 bases and J by 4 bases, with 13 bases between them. CDR3 size: 15 residues. Germline loops: CDR1 SGHNT, CDR2 YYREEE (reference sequence). In DNA, the CDR3 is TGTGCCAGCAGCTTGGGGGAGTACCACACCTATGGCTACACCTTC. This codes for CASSLGEYHTYGYTF. Together with reference TRBV5-4 and TRBJ1-2, the CDR3 gives the full variable domain: ETGVTQSPTHLIKTRGQQVTLRCSSQSGHNTVSWYQQALGQGPQFIFQYYREEENGRGNFPPRFSGLQFPNYSSELNVNALELDDSALYLCASSLGEYHTYGYTFGSGTRLTVV.

A few counts support this clone. This chain connects TRBV19 to TRBJ1-2, with D possibly being TRBD1 (5 bases). Germline V gives CDR1 LNHDA, CDR2 SQIVND (reference sequence). This CDR3 has 14 amino acids. V lost 6 bases and J lost 2, with 13 bases in between. The CDR3 DNA follows: TGTGCCAGTAGCCCTGGCAGGGTCAACTATGGCTACACCTTC. It specifies CASSPGRVNYGYTF.

The V gene is TRBV5-4, the J gene TRBJ1-2; 8 bases align to TRBD1. CDR1 SGHNT and CDR2 YYREEE come from the germline V gene (reference sequence). V shed 3 bases and J 4 bases; nucleotides not matched to a gene: 5. The CDR3 has 14 residues. In DNA form, the CDR3 reads TGTGCCAGCAGCTCAGGACAGGGTGGCTATGGCTACACCTTC. Protein: CASSSGQGGYGYTF.

This sequence joins TRBV11-2 and TRBJ2-2; TRBD1 agrees at 8 bases. The V and J ends lost 6 bases and 8 bases, in that order; junction bases with no gene match: 8. Germline V gene data show CDR1 as SGHAT and CDR2 as FQNNGV. The CDR3 runs 14 residues. The CDR3: CASRKTGGTGELFF. The CDR3 DNA sequence: TGTGCCAGCAGAAAAACAGGGGGAACTGGGGAGCTGTTTTTT.

The chain couples TRBV20-1 to TRBJ1-2, with D tentatively TRBD1 (6 bases). Germline CDR1 reads DFQATT; CDR2 reads SNEGSKA (reference sequence). There are 13 residues in the CDR3. Trimming took off 6 bases at V and 4 bases at J, with 15 bases between the two ends. CDR3 DNA sequence: TGCAGTGCCAGTCAGGGGATTGGCTATGGCTACACCTTC. Its translation: CSASQGIGYGYTF.

The chain couples TRBV5-6 to TRBJ1-2; no reliable D call. Germline CDR1 reads SGHDT; CDR2 reads YYEEEE. The V end was cut by 4 bases, the J end by 4 bases, with 11 bases between. CDR3 length equals 13 residues. CDR3 sequence reads: CASSRQRLYGYTF. The CDR3 region has the DNA TGTGCCAGCAGCCGCCAGAGACTCTATGGCTACACCTTC.

The rearrangement links TRBV14 to TRBJ1-1; D uncertain. The germline V gene has CDR1 SGHDN and CDR2 FVKESK. This CDR3 spans 15 amino acids. The V end lost 2 bases, the J end lost 0 bases, and 10 bases lay between the germline ends. The CDR3, as DNA: TGTGCCAGCAGCCAAACTTTGGGCTTGAACACTGAAGCTTTCTTT. Amino acids: CASSQTLGLNTEAFF.

In its sample, this clone was seen a few times. J is TRBJ2-7 and V is TRBV5-4; TRBD1 matches at 9 bases. The germline V gene has CDR1 SGHNT and CDR2 YYREEE (reference sequence). V was clipped by 4 bases and J by 3 bases; unmatched bases: 5. The CDR3 sequence is 14 residues long. Written as DNA, the CDR3 is TGTGCCAGCAGCCCGGGACAGGGAAACTACGAGCAGTACTTC. This codes for CASSPGQGNYEQYF.

This clone has just one count. V and J are TRBV20-1 and TRBJ1-5; 8 bases agree with TRBD1. The CDR3 contains 14 residues. CDR1 is DFQATT, CDR2 SNEGSKA, per germline (reference sequence). Trimming cost V 3 bases and J 1 base; bases outside gene matches: 2. In DNA, the CDR3 is TGCAGTGCTAGTCGACAGGGGAGCAATCAGCCCCAGCATTTT. This encodes CSASRQGSNQPQHF.

The genes are TRBV3-1 (or the pseudogene TRBV3-2) and TRBJ1-1, with D possibly being TRBD1 (6 bases). The CDR3 runs 14 residues. Deletions cut 3 bases from V and 5 bases from J, with 13 bases between. Per the germline V gene, CDR1 is LGHDT and CDR2 is YNNKEL (reference sequence). CDR3 amino acids: CASSQRGTLTEAFF. In DNA, the CDR3 is TGTGCCAGCAGCCAGAGAGGGACATTGACTGAAGCTTTCTTT.

V is TRBV3-1 (or the pseudogene TRBV3-2) and J is TRBJ1-3, with D tentatively TRBD1 (5 bases). This CDR3 region has 15 residues. V lost 0 bases, J lost 1 base, and 7 bases lay in between. Germline V gene sequence: CDR1 LGHDT, CDR2 YNNKEL (reference sequence). The DNA for the CDR3 is TGTGCCAGCAGCCAAGAGGGGGGGTCTGGAAACACCATATATTTT. Translating gives CASSQEGGSGNTIYF.

This clone came up once. The rearrangement uses TRBV6-6 and TRBJ2-7; D gene ambiguous. Germline V gene lookup returns CDR1 MNHNY and CDR2 SVGAGI (reference sequence). V lost 6 bases, J lost 0 bases, and 9 bases lay in between. This CDR3 is built from 13 residues. The CDR3 sequence: CASRQKTSYEQYF. The CDR3, as DNA: TGTGCCAGCAGACAGAAAACCTCCTACGAGCAGTACTTC.

J is TRBJ1-1 and V is TRBV10-3; 8 bases match TRBD1. The CDR3 totals 12 residues. Trimming at V came to 6 bases and at J to 12 bases, leaving 9 bases not matched to a gene. Per the germline V gene, CDR1 is ENHRY and CDR2 is SYGVKD. The CDR3 bases are TGTGCCATCAGCGGACAGGGCCTGGGGTCTTTCTTT. It translates to CAISGQGLGSFF.

The V and J genes are TRBV6-5 and TRBJ2-1; maybe TRBD2 (7 bases). The CDR3 is 11 amino acids. V lost 7 bases and J lost 9, with 10 bases in between. Germline V gene data show CDR1 as MNHEY and CDR2 as SVGAGI. The CDR3 region has the DNA TGTGCCAGCATCGGGGGGCGTGAGCAGTTCTTC. Residues: CASIGGREQFF.

The rearrangement joins TRBV18 to TRBJ2-1; the match to TRBD1 covers 9 bases. The germline CDR1 and CDR2 sequences are KGHSH and LQKENI. CDR3 length equals 15 residues. V lost 3 bases and J lost 8; bases outside the gene matches: 8. For the CDR3, the DNA is TGTGCCAGCTCACCTGGGACAGGGTTGCGCGATGAGCAGTTCTTC. Translated: CASSPGTGLRDEQFF.

This clone appeared a single time. The chain joins TRBV9 to TRBJ2-7, with TRBD2 identical over 10 bases. This CDR3 is built from 15 residues. Trimming cost V 0 bases and J 3 bases; bases outside gene matches: 3. Germline V gives CDR1 SGDLS, CDR2 YYNGEE. The CDR3 sequence: CASSVASGGDYEQYF. The DNA of the CDR3 is TGTGCCAGCAGCGTAGCTAGCGGGGGCGACTACGAGCAGTACTTC.

The rearrangement joins TRBV9 to TRBJ2-1; 10 bases are a match to TRBD2. V lost 4 bases and J lost 4; bases outside the gene matches: 11. Germline CDR1 is SGDLS and CDR2 is YYNGEE. The CDR3 totals 17 residues. The DNA for the CDR3 is TGTGCCAGCAGCCCGCAGGCTAGCGGGGGCCTTTACAATGAGCAGTTCTTC. It is translated as CASSPQASGGLYNEQFF.

The CDR3 sequence: CASRGGTDTQYF. CDR3 sequence (DNA): TGCGCCAGCAGGGGGGGAACAGATACGCAGTATTTT. The J gene is TRBJ2-3, the V gene TRBV4-1; D possibly corresponds to TRBD2 (6 bases). V dropped 6 bases and J dropped 3 bases, with 7 bases sitting between them. Germline V gene data show CDR1 as MGHRA and CDR2 as YSYEKL. The CDR3 has 12 amino acids.

This chain links TRBV9 with TRBJ1-1, with D unclear. The CDR3 runs 15 residues. The V end lost 3 bases, the J end lost 3 bases, and 15 bases lay between the germline ends. Germline V CDR1 and CDR2: SGDLS, YYNGEE. The CDR3 sequence: CASSGSQSRDTEAFF. The CDR3 DNA reads as TGTGCCAGCAGCGGTAGCCAGAGCCGGGACACTGAAGCTTTCTTT.

The chain couples TRBV7-2 to TRBJ2-3; 12 bases fit TRBD2. Germline loops: CDR1 SGHTA, CDR2 FQGNSA. The V segment lost 1 base and the J segment 0 bases; nucleotides outside the gene matches: 8. The CDR3 covers 19 residues. The CDR3 DNA reads as TGTGCCAGCAGCTTAGTAGGGCTAGCGGGGGGGCTAAGCACAGATACGCAGTATTTT. Translation: CASSLVGLAGGLSTDTQYF.

The V call is TRBV28, the J call TRBJ2-7; D may be TRBD1 (6 bases). This CDR3 has 14 amino acids. The germline CDR1 and CDR2 sequences are MDHEN and SYDVKM. V was trimmed by 5 bases and J by 7 bases, leaving 18 bases between them. The CDR3 sequence: CASSGGGGGWEQYV. CDR3 sequence (DNA): TGTGCCAGCAGTGGGGGCGGCGGCGGCTGGGAGCAGTACGTC.

CDR3: CASSWGGLGPNEQFF. CDR3 nucleotides: TGTGCCAGCAGTTGGGGAGGCCTAGGCCCCAATGAGCAGTTCTTC. This chain links TRBV6-2 or TRBV6-3 with TRBJ2-1, with a possible D match to TRBD2 (6 bases). V was cut by 4 bases and J by 6 bases, with 16 bases left in between. CDR3 size: 15 residues. Germline CDR1 MNHEY, CDR2 SVGEGT.

V gene TRBV5-4 combines with J gene TRBJ1-4; 7 bases line up with TRBD1. Germline V gene data show CDR1 as SGHNT and CDR2 as YYREEE (reference sequence). V lost 4 bases, J lost 8 bases, and 5 bases stayed unmatched. The CDR3 contains 13 residues. The chain's CDR3 is CASSLTGEEKLFF. The CDR3 region has the DNA TGTGCCAGCAGCCTTACAGGGGAAGAAAAACTGTTTTTT.